This T cell receptor beta chain was obtained from a study of cytomegalovirus exposure and HLA in healthy donors. In the study overall: Early on, a data release was issued that held tens of millions of unique TCRs from HLA-typed donors.

The PCR employed 60 Vbeta primers together with 13 Jbeta primers. Clones were sequenced by immunoSEQ multiplex PCR, and TCRdb holds only the in-frame ones, with some missing. In the table there are about 65,000 clones, over 50% of which are singletons. Germline V gives CDR1 MGHDK, CDR2 SYGVNS. V dropped 7 bases and J dropped 5; count of bases not matched to a gene: 5. This CDR3 has 13 amino acids. This clone was found a few times. Sequenced input: PBMCs. The genes are TRBV25-1 and TRBJ1-1, with 9 bases identical to TRBD1. This clonotype was sampled from a man aged 25 to 40 in good health and CMV-seronegative. Here the CDR3 reads CASTMTGGTEAFF. CDR3 DNA: TGTGCCAGCACTATGACAGGGGGTACTGAAGCTTTCTTT.